The sequence of this T cell receptor (beta chain) was determined in a study of T cells in Graves' hyperthyroidism and ophthalmopathy. Study observations and caveats: In blood, most of the thyroid clonotypes expanded above 0.001 were also present. Ophthalmopathy stood apart from stable hyperthyroidism in a 13 V-J model.

What was amplified from RNA transcripts were TCR beta CDR3 regions. TCR CDR3 regions were first amplified by RT-PCR with HTBI primers. TCRdb redid the calling of the multiplex PCR reads with MiXCR, one entry per CDR3 protein. The sample contains 700,000 to 950,000 distinct CDR3 sequences, about 35% of which appear only once. Over 18 months, lack of ophthalmopathy progression marked Graves' hyperthyroidism as stable. Source material for PBMCs was more than 9.5 ml fresh peripheral blood. V was clipped by 6 bases and J by 4 bases, with 12 bases between them. Germline lookup yields CDR1 WSHSY and CDR2 SAAADI. This CDR3 is built from 13 residues. This clonotype was observed many times. Its matching antigen is unknown.

The chain links TRBV10-2 to TRBJ1-1; tentative D call: TRBD1 (5 bases). The specimen was blood. The TCR was taken from a woman in her forties with Graves' hyperthyroidism. Here the CDR3 reads CASSEGVITEAFF. The CDR3 DNA sequence: TGCGCCAGCAGCGAAGGGGTTATCACTGAAGCTTTCTTT.